This entry features one TCR beta chain sequence. Its target is unknown. These data originate in a study of a mutant IDH1 vaccine in newly diagnosed glioma. Study-wide context: Patients began vaccination 4-6 weeks after radiotherapy alone, or with temozolomide cycles. Before enrollment, patients got radiotherapy alone, temozolomide alone, or mostly the combination.

The table came from immunoSEQ multiplex PCR; TCRdb's copy has only in-frame clones and leaves some out. The sample shows about 34,000 clones, around nine tenths of them seen only once. General study findings and limits: Immune responses induced by the vaccine were seen in less than 95% of patients, spanning multiple MHC alleles.

Noted time point: week 47, end of study. The study gave 300 ug of mutant IDH1 20-mer peptide per vaccine dose, with topical imiquimod. Trimming removed 1 base from V and 0 bases from J, with 12 bases in between. Germline CDR1 and CDR2: SGHVS and FQNEAQ. CDR3 length: 16 amino acids. The material sequenced was PBMCs, taken from a glioma patient whose treatment included an IDH1 peptide vaccine. The V gene is TRBV7-8, the J gene TRBJ1-1, with D hard to call. The clonotype originates from a woman aged 25 to 39 with glioma. CDR3 nucleotide sequence: TGTGCCAGCAGCTTAGATATCCGGGTAATGAACACTGAAGCTTTCTTT. Its protein is CASSLDIRVMNTEAFF. The full variable domain, completed using reference TRBV7-8 and TRBJ1-1, is GAGVSQSPRYKVAKRGQDVALRCDPISGHVSLFWYQQALGQGPEFLTYFQNEAQLDKSGLPSDRFFAERPEGSVSTLKIQRTQQEDSAVYLCASSLDIRVMNTEAFFGQGTRLTVV.